The sequence of this TCR beta chain was determined in a study of blood T cell repertoires in COVID-19. Germline CDR1 SNHLY, CDR2 FYNNEI. The CDR3 loop spans 13 amino acids. Trimming took 8 bases from V and 6 from J, leaving 15 bases between them. Clones were sequenced by immunoSEQ multiplex PCR, and TCRdb holds only the in-frame ones, with some missing. The table lists fewer than 250,000 clones, about 90% of them singletons. The clonotype comes from a man aged 25-40 years with COVID-19, enrolled during active disease. Source material: peripheral blood. The chain carries TRBV2 and TRBJ2-3; D is perhaps TRBD1 (6 bases). CDR3 loop: CASSQGYSDTQYF. The CDR3, as DNA: TGTGCCAGCTCGCAGGGGTACAGCGATACGCAGTATTTT.